Presented here are 8 T cell receptor beta chains from one specimen sequenced in a study of OX40 agonist ivuxolimab in advanced cancers. Profiled with immunoSEQ multiplex PCR; TCRdb holds only in-frame clones, not every one. The sample shows tens of thousands of clones, around four fifths of them seen only once. The sample in question was CD4+ or CD8+ T cells sorted from blood, obtained in a trial of the OX40 agonist ivuxolimab. The source is an adult with an advanced solid tumor such as melanoma, head and neck, liver or kidney cancer.

This chain joins TRBV5-6 and TRBJ2-5; D gene unclear. The CDR3 has 13 amino acids. V gave up 1 base and J gave up 4 bases, with 8 bases separating them. Per germline, CDR1 SGHDT and CDR2 YYEEEE. The CDR3 region has the DNA TGTGCCAGCAGCTTGTGGGAAGCAGAGACCCAGTACTTC. This gives the protein CASSLWEAETQYF. The full variable domain, in which reference TRBV5-6 and TRBJ2-5 provide the parts outside the CDR3, is DAGVTQSPTHLIKTRGQQVTLRCSPKSGHDTVSWYQQALGQGPQFIFQYYEEEERQRGNFPDRFSGHQFPNYSSELNVNALLLGDSALYLCASSLWEAETQYFGPGTRLLVL.

The gene calls are TRBV29-1 and TRBJ2-7; 9 bases match TRBD2. Germline-derived CDR1 and CDR2 are SQVTM and ANQGSEA. Trimming took 1 base from V and 3 from J; bases not matched to a gene: 7. The CDR3 loop spans 15 amino acids. The CDR3 DNA reads TGCAGCGTTGAAGCGGCGGGAGGGCCAGTCTACGAGCAGTACTTC. This sequence encodes CSVEAAGGPVYEQYF.

The V call is TRBV6-5, the J call TRBJ1-5; D gene unclear. The V and J ends lost 6 bases and 0 bases respectively, with 9 bases between them. The length of the CDR3 is 14 residues. CDR1 is MNHEY and CDR2 is SVGAGI in the germline V gene. This chain's CDR3 is CASRPSDSNQPQHF. CDR3 nucleotide sequence: TGTGCCAGCAGACCGTCGGATAGCAATCAGCCCCAGCATTTT.

This clone was detected a few times. This chain joins TRBV7-2 and TRBJ2-7; D ambiguous. In germline, CDR1 is SGHTA, CDR2 FQGNSA. The CDR3 is made up of 14 amino acids. V lost 8 bases and J lost 1, with 15 bases in between. As DNA, the CDR3 is TGTGCCAGCCCCGTCTTCGGTAGGTCCTACGAGCAGTACGTC. It translates to CASPVFGRSYEQYV.

V usage is TRBV21-1 and J usage is TRBJ2-1. TRBV21-1 is a documented pseudogene. The CDR3 extends over 15 amino acids. The CDR3 DNA reads TGTGCCAGCAGCCAAAGGTGGGAACCCTACAATGAGCAGTTCTTC. It specifies CASSQRWEPYNEQFF.

This clone turned up a few times. This rearrangement joins TRBV19 to TRBJ2-7, with a weak D call TRBD1 (6 bases). The germline V gene encodes CDR1 LNHDA and CDR2 SQIVND (reference sequence). The germline V and J ends were trimmed by 7 bases and 1 base, with 29 bases remaining between them. This CDR3 spans 19 amino acids. CDR3 DNA: TGTGCCAGTACCGCTTCCCGTGTGGAGGACAGTAACCCTTCCTACGAGCAGTACGTC. Residues: CASTASRVEDSNPSYEQYV.

The chain joins TRBV30 to TRBJ1-2, with unresolved D. This CDR3 comprises 14 residues. Looked up from germline, CDR1 is GTSNPN and CDR2 is SVGIG (reference sequence). V lost 0 bases to trimming and J lost 4 bases, with 12 bases between them. This CDR3 reads CAWSVPGFLYGYTF. CDR3 DNA: TGTGCCTGGAGTGTACCGGGGTTTCTCTATGGCTACACCTTC.

The table lists this clone with a count of one. This sequence may be a read error, since a much larger clone differs from it by one base. This rearrangement joins TRBV19 to TRBJ1-1; the D gene is possibly TRBD1 (5 bases). The V gene's germline CDR1 is LNHDA and CDR2 SQIVND (reference sequence). This CDR3 comprises 14 residues. The CDR3 loop is CDSSTRGAGTEAFF. CDR3 in DNA: TGTGACAGTAGTACCCGAGGGGCGGGCACTGAAGCTTTCTTT.